These 8 T cell receptor beta chains share one sample of origin, sequenced in a study of T cell changes during pregnancy in multiple sclerosis. The data were produced by immunoSEQ multiplex PCR, yet TCRdb's version contains in-frame clones alone and is incomplete. The top ten hold 2% to 2.5% of the sample, which has about 47,000 clones, roughly 92% seen once. Specimen: peripheral blood, collected in the third trimester of pregnancy. The receptor source for this set is a female donor with multiple sclerosis, enrolled in a pregnancy study.

The CDR3 DNA is TGTGCCAGCAGCCGTTCAACAGATGCTCTTAACACTGAAGCTTTCTTT. Its translation: CASSRSTDALNTEAFF. This chain connects TRBV11-2 to TRBJ1-1; D unresolved. Germline loops: CDR1 SGHAT, CDR2 FQNNGV. V was shortened by 5 bases and J by 2 bases, with 18 bases between the two germline ends. CDR3 length equals 16 residues. The full variable domain, its missing parts supplied by reference TRBV11-2 and TRBJ1-1, is EAGVAQSPRYKIIEKRQSVAFWCNPISGHATLYWYQQILGQGPKLLIQFQNNGVVDDSQLPKDRFSAERLKGVDSTLKIQPAKLEDSAVYLCASSRSTDALNTEAFFGQGTRLTVV.

V usage is TRBV7-9 and J usage is TRBJ2-5; 7 positions agree with TRBD2. V gave up 1 base and J gave up 5 bases; unmatched junction bases: 7. Germline CDR1 and CDR2: SEHNR and FQNEAQ (reference sequence). This CDR3 has 15 amino acids. The CDR3 DNA sequence: TGTGCCAGCAGCTTAGTTACGGGAGGAGAGGAGACCCAGTACTTC. This gives the protein CASSLVTGGEETQYF.

The chain carries TRBV7-9 and TRBJ2-7; D remains unclear. The CDR3 is 13 amino acids. Germline-derived CDR1 and CDR2 are SEHNR and FQNEAQ (reference sequence). V lost 4 bases to trimming and J lost 6 bases, with 13 bases between them. The CDR3 spells CASSSVTGSEQYF. The CDR3 DNA reads as TGTGCCAGCAGCTCCGTTACCGGGTCCGAGCAGTACTTC.

By share of the sample, this clone is medium-sized. V gene TRBV6-4 combines with J gene TRBJ2-1; 16 bases align to TRBD2. CDR1 and CDR2 (germline): MRHNA, SNTAGT. The J segment lost 10 bases and the V segment lost 6 bases, leaving 9 bases of the junction unmatched. This CDR3 contains 16 residues. CDR3 protein: CASSAGTSGGAGEQFF. CDR3 in DNA: TGTGCCAGCAGCGCCGGGACTAGCGGGGGGGCAGGGGAGCAGTTCTTC.

This rearrangement joins TRBV4-3 to TRBJ2-7, with D perhaps TRBD1 (6 bases). This CDR3 has 15 residues. The V gene's germline CDR1 is LGHNA and CDR2 YSLEER. V was shortened by 1 base and J by 2 bases, with 12 bases between the two germline ends. The CDR3 DNA sequence: TGCGCCAGCAGCCAAGGTTTCAGGGGCCCCTACGAGCAGTACTTC. It encodes CASSQGFRGPYEQYF.

This rearrangement joins TRBV10-3 to TRBJ2-1, with D tentatively TRBD1 (5 bases). V was clipped by 10 bases and J by 0 bases, with 13 bases between them. CDR3 size: 14 residues. Germline V gene sequence: CDR1 ENHRY, CDR2 SYGVKD. CDR3 protein: CATRLDSSYNEQFF. CDR3 DNA sequence: TGTGCCACCAGACTTGACAGCTCCTACAATGAGCAGTTCTTC.

This chain joins TRBV10-1 and TRBJ2-1; no clear D. CDR3 size: 12 residues. The V gene lost 2 bases and the J gene lost 8 bases, with 7 bases spanning the gap. Germline-derived CDR1 and CDR2 are WNHNN and SYGVQD (reference sequence). The CDR3 region is CASSEGIHEQFF. The CDR3 DNA follows: TGCGCCAGCAGTGAGGGCATCCATGAGCAGTTCTTC.

The chain employs TRBV6-5 and TRBJ2-7; no clear D. V lost 5 bases, J lost 0 bases, and 11 bases lay in between. This CDR3 spans 14 amino acids. CDR1 and CDR2 from the germline V gene are MNHEY and SVGAGI. CDR3: CASSALTLSYEQYF. The CDR3 DNA sequence: TGTGCCAGCAGTGCCCTGACACTCTCCTACGAGCAGTACTTC.